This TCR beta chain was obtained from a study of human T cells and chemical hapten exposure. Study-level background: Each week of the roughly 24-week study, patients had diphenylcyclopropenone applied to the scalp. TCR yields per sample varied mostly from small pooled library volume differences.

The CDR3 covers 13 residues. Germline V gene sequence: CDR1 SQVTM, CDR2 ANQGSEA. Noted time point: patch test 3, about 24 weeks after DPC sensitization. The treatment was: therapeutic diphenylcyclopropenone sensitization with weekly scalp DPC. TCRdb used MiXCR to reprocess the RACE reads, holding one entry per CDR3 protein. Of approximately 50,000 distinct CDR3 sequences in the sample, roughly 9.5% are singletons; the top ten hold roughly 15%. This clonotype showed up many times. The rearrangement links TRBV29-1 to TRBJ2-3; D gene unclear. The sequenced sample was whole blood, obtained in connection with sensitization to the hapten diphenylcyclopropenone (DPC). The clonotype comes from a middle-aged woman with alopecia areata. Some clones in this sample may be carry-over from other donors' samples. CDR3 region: CSQVGGGTDTQYF. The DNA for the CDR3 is TGCAGTCAGGTTGGTGGGGGCACAGATACGCAGTATTTT.